These T cell receptor beta chains were read from a single sample in a study of blood T cells in healthy people across ages. TCRdb used MiXCR to reprocess the 5' RACE reads, holding one entry per CDR3 protein. This table has about 970,000 distinct CDR3 sequences, about 51% appearing once. Input material: blood. These TCRs come from a woman aged 60-70 years in good health. Both conserved end residues are trimmed from each CDR3. The D gene is left open where the match is weak.

d_call,j_call,v_call,cdr3_aa
TRBD2,TRBJ2-1,TRBV29-1,SAGLVEEQF
NA,TRBJ2-3,TRBV6-1,ASNGKSADTQY
NA,TRBJ2-6,TRBV12-3/TRBV12-4,ASSLRRTSGANVLT
NA,TRBJ1-2,TRBV15,ATSRGTETNYGYT
NA,TRBJ1-2,TRBV20-1,SAREGRSYGYT
NA,TRBJ2-5,TRBV2,ASSKQGKETQY
NA,TRBJ2-7,TRBV19,ASSSRDFPYEQY
NA,TRBJ1-5,TRBV21-1,ASAPGEQGGPQH
TRBD1,TRBJ2-7,TRBV27,ASSLSVPGGALYEQY
NA,TRBJ2-3,TRBV2,ASIGTRSTDTQY
NA,TRBJ1-1,TRBV18,ASSQEQMDTEAF
NA,TRBJ2-7,TRBV7-2,ASSSQPSTAYEQY
TRBD2,TRBJ2-2,TRBV11-3,ASSPGLAQTGELF
NA,TRBJ2-5,TRBV4-1,ASSQGGPGRETQY
NA,TRBJ2-5,TRBV6-6,ASSYSPPPAEQETQY
NA,TRBJ2-5,TRBV20-1,SARDQGQWKKTQY
NA,TRBJ2-4,TRBV20-1,SANVGLTKNIQY
NA,TRBJ1-1,TRBV6-1,ASRVPGSGRAF
NA,TRBJ2-5,TRBV7-6,ASSPRNGREQETQY
TRBD2,TRBJ2-3,TRBV25-1,ASSEIGLAGGVTDTQY
NA,TRBJ2-1,TRBV18,ASSPRERAYNEQF
NA,TRBJ2-5,TRBV28,ASSFNGSPNNNEQY
NA,TRBJ2-3,TRBV5-1,ASSRGGSIFPSTDTQY
TRBD2,TRBJ2-1,TRBV2,ASSETSGIRYNEQF
NA,TRBJ2-7,TRBV12-3/TRBV12-4,ASSDWGGTGYEQY
TRBD1,TRBJ2-2,TRBV11-2,ASSLEGGQGNTGELF
TRBD2,TRBJ2-7,TRBV7-9,ASSLAASGAAYEQY
TRBD1,TRBJ2-4,TRBV7-2,ASSPRGSNIQY
TRBD2,TRBJ2-1,TRBV12-3/TRBV12-4,ASSFSGDSYNEQF
TRBD2,TRBJ2-1,TRBV7-3,ASSGTSSSYNEQF
NA,TRBJ1-5,TRBV28,ASSPLSSGNQPQH
TRBD1,NA,TRBV4-1,ASSRQGSPYEQY
NA,TRBJ2-7,TRBV28,ASSLSGVLSYEQY
TRBD2,TRBJ2-7,TRBV28,ASSPSRLAGAQQY
TRBD1,TRBJ2-3,TRBV7-9,ASSTWDRGLRDTQY
TRBD2,TRBJ2-7,TRBV28,ATGTGIAGGLLEQY
NA,TRBJ2-5,TRBV24-1,ATSDTGAQETQY
NA,TRBJ1-2,TRBV4-1,ASSQGQGDLNYGYT
TRBD1,TRBJ2-1,TRBV30,AGTAYSYNEQF
NA,TRBJ2-5,TRBV9,ASSVVSGPQETQY
NA,TRBJ1-6,TRBV5-5,ASSLTPGRRNSPLH
NA,TRBJ2-3,TRBV19,AGNNGATDTQY
NA,TRBJ1-6,TRBV29-1,SAGGDAVGSPLH
TRBD1,TRBJ1-6,TRBV2,ASSGDSSYNSPPH
NA,TRBJ2-7,TRBV4-1,ASSPPAGATSYEQY
NA,TRBJ2-5,TRBV4-2,ASSQDLSRIQETQY
NA,TRBJ1-5,TRBV10-3,AISESGRISNQPQH
NA,TRBJ2-5,TRBV6-5,ASSRSGTQY
TRBD1,TRBJ2-3,TRBV20-1,SHQDRRLLTQY
NA,TRBJ2-1,TRBV5-1,ASSRDTYNEQF
TRBD2,NA,TRBV7-6,ASRPTSGGTQY